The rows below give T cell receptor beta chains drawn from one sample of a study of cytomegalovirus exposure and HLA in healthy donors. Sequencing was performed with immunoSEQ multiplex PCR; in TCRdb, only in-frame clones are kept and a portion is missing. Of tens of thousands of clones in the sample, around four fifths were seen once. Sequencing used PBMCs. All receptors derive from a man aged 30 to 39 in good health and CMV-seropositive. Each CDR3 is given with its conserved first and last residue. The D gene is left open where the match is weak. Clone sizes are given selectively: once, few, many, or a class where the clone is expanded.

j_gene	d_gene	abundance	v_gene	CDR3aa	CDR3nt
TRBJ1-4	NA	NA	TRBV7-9	CASSPGPGGINEKLFF	TGTGCCAGCAGCCCCGGCCCCGGGGGAATTAATGAAAAACTGTTTTTT
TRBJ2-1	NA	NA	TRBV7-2	CASSPSGSHNEQFF	TGTGCCAGCAGCCCCTCCGGGTCCCACAATGAGCAGTTCTTC
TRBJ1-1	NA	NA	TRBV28	CASSLSGGKRAFF	TGTGCCAGCAGTTTGTCGGGGGGCAAGAGGGCTTTCTTT
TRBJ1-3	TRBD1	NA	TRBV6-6	CASSYGWDRVCTIYF	TGTGCCAGCAGTTACGGATGGGACAGGGTTTGCACCATATATTTT
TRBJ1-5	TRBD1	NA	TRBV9	CASSPGTGGDQPQHF	TGTGCCAGCAGCCCCGGGACAGGGGGAGATCAGCCCCAGCATTTT
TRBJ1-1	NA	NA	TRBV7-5	CARSHPTGQDMNTEAFF	TGTGCCAGAAGCCACCCGACGGGACAGGACATGAACACTGAAGCTTTCTTT
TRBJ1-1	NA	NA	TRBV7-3	CASSRGTGVNTEAFF	TGTGCCAGCAGCCGGGGGACGGGAGTGAACACTGAAGCTTTCTTT
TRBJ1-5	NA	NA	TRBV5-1	CASRGGVNDQPQHF	TGCGCCAGCAGAGGAGGGGTTAACGATCAGCCCCAGCATTTT
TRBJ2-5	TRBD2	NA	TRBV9	CASSGGGFGGAQETQYF	TGTGCCAGCAGCGGGGGAGGGTTCGGGGGGGCACAAGAGACCCAGTACTTC
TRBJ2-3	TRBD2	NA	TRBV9	CASSSSLAGLTDTQYF	TGTGCCAGCAGCTCATCTTTAGCGGGGCTCACAGATACGCAGTATTTT
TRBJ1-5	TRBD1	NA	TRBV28	CASTRDRGNQPQHF	TGTGCCAGCACCCGGGACAGGGGCAATCAGCCCCAGCATTTT
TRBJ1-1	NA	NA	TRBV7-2	CASSLVTGLEAFF	TGTGCCAGCAGCTTAGTAACAGGGTTGGAAGCTTTCTTT
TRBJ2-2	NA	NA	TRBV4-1	CASSQANPRVLRGTGELFF	TGCGCCAGCAGCCAAGCGAATCCGAGGGTCCTCCGGGGAACCGGGGAGCTGTTTTTT
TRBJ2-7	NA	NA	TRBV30	CAWSALARGAYEQYF	TGTGCCTGGAGTGCTTTGGCGCGGGGCGCCTACGAGCAGTACTTC
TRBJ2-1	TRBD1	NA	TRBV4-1	CASSLGQGAYEQFF	TGCGCCAGCAGCCTTGGACAGGGGGCGTATGAGCAGTTCTTC
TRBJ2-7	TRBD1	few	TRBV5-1	CASSFRGTGFLYEQYF	TGCGCCAGCAGCTTCCGAGGGACAGGGTTCCTCTACGAGCAGTACTTC
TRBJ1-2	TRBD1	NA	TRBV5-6	CASRSGTGGFRVRNYGYTF	TGTGCCAGCAGATCCGGGACAGGGGGTTTTAGGGTTCGTAACTATGGCTACACCTTC
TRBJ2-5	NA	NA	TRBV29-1	CSVCRTDISQETQYF	TGCAGCGTCTGCCGCACGGACATCTCCCAAGAGACCCAGTACTTC
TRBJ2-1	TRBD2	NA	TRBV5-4	CASSLRFPSGGNEQFF	TGTGCCAGCAGCTTAAGGTTTCCTAGCGGGGGCAATGAGCAGTTCTTC
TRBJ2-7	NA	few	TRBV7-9	CASSLTGPYEQYF	TGTGCCAGCAGCTTAACAGGGCCCTACGAGCAGTACTTC
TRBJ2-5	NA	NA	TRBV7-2	CASSFDWQETQYF	TGTGCCAGCAGCTTCGACTGGCAAGAGACCCAGTACTTC
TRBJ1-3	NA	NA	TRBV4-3	CASSQDVIGEGDTIYF	TGCGCCAGCAGCCAAGACGTCATAGGGGAGGGTGACACCATATATTTT
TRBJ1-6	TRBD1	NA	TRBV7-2	CASRGQNSPLHF	TGTGCCTCGAGGGGGCAAAATTCACCCCTCCACTTT
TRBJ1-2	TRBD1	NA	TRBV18	CASSPGTGRINYGYTF	TGTGCCAGCTCACCAGGGACAGGGCGGATCAACTATGGCTACACCTTC
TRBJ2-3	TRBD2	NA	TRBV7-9	CASSSNGGAGTDTQYF	TGTGCCAGCAGCTCAAACGGGGGGGCCGGCACAGATACGCAGTATTTT
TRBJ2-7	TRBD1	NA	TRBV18	CASSPLSGQTYEQYF	TGTGCCAGCTCACCACTATCGGGACAGACCTACGAGCAGTACTTC
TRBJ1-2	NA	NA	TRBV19	CASSILTANYGYTF	TGTGCCAGTAGTATCCTGACAGCTAACTATGGCTACACCTTC
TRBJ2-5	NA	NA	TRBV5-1	CASSFQAMQETQYF	TGCGCCAGCAGCTTCCAGGCTATGCAAGAGACCCAGTACTTC
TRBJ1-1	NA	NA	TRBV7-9	CASSLALGGTEAFF	TGTGCCAGCAGCTTAGCCCTAGGGGGAACTGAAGCTTTCTTT
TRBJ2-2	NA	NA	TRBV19	CASSSGLATGELFF	TGTGCCAGTAGTAGCGGGCTGGCCACCGGGGAGCTGTTTTTT
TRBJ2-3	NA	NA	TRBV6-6	CASSYRDSYTDTQYF	TGTGCCAGCAGTTACCGGGACTCTTACACAGATACGCAGTATTTT
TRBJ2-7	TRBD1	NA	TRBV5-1	CASSLAGQAYEQYF	TGCGCCAGCAGCTTGGCCGGACAGGCCTACGAGCAGTACTTC
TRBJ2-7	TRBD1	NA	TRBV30	CAWRRRQGAYEQYF	TGTGCCTGGCGACGGAGACAGGGGGCCTACGAGCAGTACTTC
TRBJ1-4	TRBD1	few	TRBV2	CATSGQSATNEKLFF	TGTGCCACCTCGGGACAGAGCGCAACTAATGAAAAACTGTTTTTT
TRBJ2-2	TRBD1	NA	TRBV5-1	CASSGQGSTRTGELFF	TGCGCCAGCAGCGGACAGGGCAGTACGAGGACCGGGGAGCTGTTTTTT
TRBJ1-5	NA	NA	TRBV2	CASLGEGNQPQHF	TGTGCCAGCCTAGGGGAGGGCAATCAGCCCCAGCATTTT
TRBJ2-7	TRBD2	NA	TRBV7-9	CASSLGTSGAVEYF	TGTGCCAGCAGCTTAGGGACTAGCGGGGCTGTGGAGTACTTC
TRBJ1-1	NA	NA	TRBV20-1	CSAAPTEAFF	TGCAGTGCAGCCCCGACAGAAGCTTTCTTT
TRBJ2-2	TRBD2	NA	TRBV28	CASSPHPSGGRTGELFF	TGTGCCAGCAGTCCTCACCCTAGCGGGGGGAGGACCGGGGAGCTGTTTTTT
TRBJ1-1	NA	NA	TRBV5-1	CASSEQTGNTEAFF	TGCGCCAGCAGCGAACAGACAGGGAACACTGAAGCTTTCTTT
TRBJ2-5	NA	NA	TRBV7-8	CASRLGETQYF	TGTGCCAGCAGGCTCGGGGAGACCCAGTACTTC
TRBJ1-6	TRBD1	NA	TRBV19	CASSMDRGRYYNSPLHF	TGTGCCAGTAGCATGGACAGGGGTCGATATTATAATTCACCCCTCCACTTT
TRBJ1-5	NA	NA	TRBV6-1	CASVRRTALGQPQHF	TGTGCCAGCGTACGGAGGACTGCACTGGGTCAGCCCCAGCATTTT
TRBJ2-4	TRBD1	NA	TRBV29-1	CSVEAGTGQNIQYF	TGCAGCGTTGAAGCCGGGACAGGGCAAAACATTCAGTACTTC
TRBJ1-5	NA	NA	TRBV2	CASRVSGYQPQHF	TGTGCCAGCAGGGTTTCGGGGTATCAGCCCCAGCATTTT
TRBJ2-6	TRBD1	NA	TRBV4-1	CASSQQAGTGGPGANVLTF	TGCGCCAGCAGCCAACAAGCCGGGACAGGGGGCCCTGGGGCCAACGTCCTGACTTTC
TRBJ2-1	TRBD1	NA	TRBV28	CASSPSGQEYNEQFF	TGTGCCAGCAGTCCCTCGGGACAGGAATACAATGAGCAGTTCTTC
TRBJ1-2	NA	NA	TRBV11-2	CASSLEVASYGYTF	TGTGCCAGCAGCTTAGAGGTAGCCAGCTATGGCTACACCTTC
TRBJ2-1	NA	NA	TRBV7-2	CASSYTGSENEQFF	TGTGCCAGCAGCTACACAGGGTCGGAGAATGAGCAGTTCTTC
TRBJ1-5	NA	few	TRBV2	CASKWGLNQPQHF	TGTGCCAGCAAGTGGGGACTCAATCAGCCCCAGCATTTT
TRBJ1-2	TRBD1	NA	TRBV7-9	CASSLGQGAWGYTF	TGTGCCAGCAGCTTAGGACAGGGGGCTTGGGGCTACACCTTC
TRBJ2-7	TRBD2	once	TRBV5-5	CASSSGTSFYEQYF	TGTGCCAGCAGCTCCGGGACTAGCTTCTACGAGCAGTACTTC